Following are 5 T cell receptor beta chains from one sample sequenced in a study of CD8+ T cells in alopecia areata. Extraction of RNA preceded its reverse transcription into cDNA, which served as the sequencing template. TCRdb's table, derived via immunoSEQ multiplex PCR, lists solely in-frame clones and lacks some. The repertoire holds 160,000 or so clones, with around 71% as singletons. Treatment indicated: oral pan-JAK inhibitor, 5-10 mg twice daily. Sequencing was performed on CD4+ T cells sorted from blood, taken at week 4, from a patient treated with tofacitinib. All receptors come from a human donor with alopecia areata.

The CDR3 region has the DNA TGCGCCAGCAGCCAAGGCCCCTCAGTTTGGGATGCTTTCTTT. Its translation is CASSQGPSVWDAFF. The genes are TRBV4-3 and TRBJ1-1; D call uncertain. The CDR3 spans 14 residues. Germline V lookup: CDR1 LGHNA, CDR2 YSLEER. V lost 1 base, J lost 11 bases, and 17 bases lay in between.

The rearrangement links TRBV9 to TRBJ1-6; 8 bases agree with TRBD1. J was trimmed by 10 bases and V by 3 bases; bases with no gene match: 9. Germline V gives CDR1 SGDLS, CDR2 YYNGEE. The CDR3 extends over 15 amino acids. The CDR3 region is CASSGRQGIGSPLHF. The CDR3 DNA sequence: TGTGCCAGCAGCGGCCGACAGGGGATCGGGTCACCCCTCCACTTT.

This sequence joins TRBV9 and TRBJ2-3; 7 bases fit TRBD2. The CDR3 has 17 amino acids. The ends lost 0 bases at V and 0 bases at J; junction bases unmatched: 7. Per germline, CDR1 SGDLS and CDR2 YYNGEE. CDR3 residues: CASSVVGGGASTDTQYF. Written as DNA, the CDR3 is TGTGCCAGCAGCGTAGTTGGCGGGGGAGCAAGCACAGATACGCAGTATTTT.

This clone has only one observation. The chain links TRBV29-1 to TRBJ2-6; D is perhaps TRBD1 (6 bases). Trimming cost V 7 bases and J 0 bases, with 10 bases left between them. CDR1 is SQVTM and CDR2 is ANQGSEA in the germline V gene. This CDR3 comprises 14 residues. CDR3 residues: CSATGSSGANVLTF. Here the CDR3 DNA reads TGCAGCGCTACAGGGAGCTCTGGGGCCAACGTCCTGACTTTC.

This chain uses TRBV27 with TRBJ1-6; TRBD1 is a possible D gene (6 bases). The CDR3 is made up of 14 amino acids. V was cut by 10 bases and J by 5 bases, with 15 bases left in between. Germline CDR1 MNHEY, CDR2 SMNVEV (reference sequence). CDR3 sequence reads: CATQYRVNNSPLHF. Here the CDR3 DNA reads TGTGCCACCCAGTACAGGGTGAATAATTCACCCCTCCACTTT.